The clone carrying this TCR beta chain showed up just a few times. No antigen is known for it. TCRdb fed the reads into MiXCR, producing one record per CDR3 protein. The sample shows about 770,000 distinct CDR3 sequences, 25% to 35% of them seen only once. The data derive from a study of T cell repertoires in cytomegalovirus infection. Study at large: HLA-B-restricted CMV epitopes that are well studied, plus recently identified HLA-C-restricted ones, were used by the study. Matching HLA type and CMV infection were both indicated by public TCR beta signatures. Study results and limitations: Dominating the ex vivo response were HLA-C-restricted CMV-specific TCR beta clonotypes. Identification of carriers of CMV plus the relevant HLA was achieved through cumulative public TCR beta family frequency.

The origin of this receptor is a human donor in good health (CMV status not recorded). Some clones in this sample may be carry-over from other donors' samples. This sample comprised cultured CD8+ T cells from PBMCs, obtained from culture after CMV antigen stimulation.

The CDR3 sequence: CATLPEAFTNEQFF. The CDR3 DNA reads as TGTGCCACCCTACCTGAGGCTTTTACCAATGAGCAGTTCTTC. This sequence joins TRBV7-4 and TRBJ2-1; D call uncertain. This CDR3 has 14 amino acids. Germline V gene lookup returns CDR1 SGHVT and CDR2 SQSDAQ. V lost 10 bases, J lost 6 bases, and 19 bases lay in between.